This T cell receptor beta chain was obtained from a study of metastatic and nonmetastatic thyroid tumors. No treatment of any kind had been given to any patient before thyroid surgery. Using MiXCR, TCRdb re-called clones from the PCR reads. The table shows more than 13,000 clones, with more than 20% occurring only once. Germline-derived CDR1 and CDR2 are SGHVS and FQNEAQ. The CDR3 extends over 16 amino acids. V was clipped by 5 bases and J by 4 bases; unmatched bases: 13. The receptor's source is a female donor with papillary thyroid cancer or a benign thyroid nodule (not recorded which). Some clones in this sample may be carry-over from other donors' samples. The gene calls are TRBV7-8 and TRBJ2-7; 8 bases align to TRBD2. The specimen sequenced was blood. The CDR3 spells CASSPSGTGGSYEQYF. CDR3 nucleotide sequence: TGTGCCAGCAGCCCCTCCGGGACGGGAGGGAGTTACGAGCAGTACTTC.